The clone carrying this TCR beta chain showed up just once. The antigen remains unidentified. This CDR3 has 17 amino acids. CDR1 is PRHDT, CDR2 FYEKMQ, per germline (reference sequence). The trim removed 5 bases at V and 7 bases at J, leaving 15 bases unmatched. The sample is drawn from a study of CD8+ T cells in alopecia areata. Overall study context: The SALT score measured affected scalp surface percentage in treated patients.

Study results and caveats: Clonality in lesional scalp, especially alopecia totalis/universalis, exceeded that of normal scalp.

RNA was isolated and reverse transcribed to cDNA, the sequencing template. Sequenced by immunoSEQ multiplex PCR; TCRdb stores in-frame clones only, minus some. This sample has 90,000 to 120,000 clones, with roughly 84% found just once. The treatment: oral pan-JAK inhibitor, 5-10 mg twice daily. CD4+ and CD8+ T cells were sorted from PBMCs. This material consisted of CD8+ T cells sorted from blood, taken at week 24, from a patient treated with tofacitinib. The source of this sequence is a human donor with alopecia areata. The rearrangement links TRBV13 to TRBJ2-1; 9 nucleotides match TRBD2. The CDR3 region has the DNA TGTGCCAGCAGCCCCTCTTTAGGGCGGGGGGGCATGAATGAGCAGTTCTTC. This translates into CASSPSLGRGGMNEQFF.